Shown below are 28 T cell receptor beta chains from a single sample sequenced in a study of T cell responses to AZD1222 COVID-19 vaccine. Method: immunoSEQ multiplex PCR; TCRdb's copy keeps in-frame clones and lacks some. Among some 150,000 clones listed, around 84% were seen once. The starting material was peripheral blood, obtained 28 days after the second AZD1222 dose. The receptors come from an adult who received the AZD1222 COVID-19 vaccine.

In DNA, the CDR3 is TGTGCCAGCAGCGTAAGTGAGTTAAGCTCCTACAATGAGCAGTTCTTC. This gives the protein CASSVSELSSYNEQFF. The chain combines TRBV11-2 with TRBJ2-1; D call uncertain. The CDR3 totals 16 residues. With 5 bases removed from V and 0 bases from J, the gap between germline ends came to 14 bases. Germline V gene lookup returns CDR1 SGHAT and CDR2 FQNNGV.

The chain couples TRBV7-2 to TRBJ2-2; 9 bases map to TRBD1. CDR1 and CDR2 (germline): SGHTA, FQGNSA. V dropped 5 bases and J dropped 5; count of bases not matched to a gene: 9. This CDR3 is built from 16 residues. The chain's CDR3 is CASSARQGELTGELFF. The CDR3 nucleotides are TGTGCCAGCAGCGCCCGACAGGGGGAGCTAACCGGGGAGCTGTTTTTT.

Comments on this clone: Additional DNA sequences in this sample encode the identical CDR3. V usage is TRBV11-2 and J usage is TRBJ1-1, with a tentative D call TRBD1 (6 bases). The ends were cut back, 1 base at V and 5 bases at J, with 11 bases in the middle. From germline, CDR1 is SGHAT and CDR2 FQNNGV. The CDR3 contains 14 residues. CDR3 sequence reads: CASSLVGGETEAFF. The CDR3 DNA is TGTGCCAGCAGCTTAGTGGGGGGCGAGACTGAAGCTTTCTTT. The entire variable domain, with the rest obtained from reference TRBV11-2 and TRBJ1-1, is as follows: EAGVAQSPRYKIIEKRQSVAFWCNPISGHATLYWYQQILGQGPKLLIQFQNNGVVDDSQLPKDRFSAERLKGVDSTLKIQPAKLEDSAVYLCASSLVGGETEAFFGQGTRLTVV.

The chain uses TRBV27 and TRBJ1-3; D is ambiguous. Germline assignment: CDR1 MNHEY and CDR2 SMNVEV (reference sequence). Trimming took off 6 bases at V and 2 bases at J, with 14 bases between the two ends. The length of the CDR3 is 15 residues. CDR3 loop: CASSTTPIPGNTIYF. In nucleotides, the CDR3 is TGTGCCAGCAGCACCACCCCGATTCCTGGAAACACCATATATTTT.

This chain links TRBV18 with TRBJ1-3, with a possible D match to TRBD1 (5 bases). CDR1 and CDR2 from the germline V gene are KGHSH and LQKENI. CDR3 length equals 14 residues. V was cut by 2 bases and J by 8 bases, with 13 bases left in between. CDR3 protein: CASSPFDSRDTIYF. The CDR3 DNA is TGTGCCAGCTCACCATTCGACAGCCGAGACACCATATATTTT.

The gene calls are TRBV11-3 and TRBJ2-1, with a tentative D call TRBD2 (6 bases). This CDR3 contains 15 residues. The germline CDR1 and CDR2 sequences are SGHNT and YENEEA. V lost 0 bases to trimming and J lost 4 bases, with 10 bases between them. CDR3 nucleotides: TGTGCCAGCAGCTTAGAGGCGGGGAGTTACAATGAGCAGTTCTTC. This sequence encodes CASSLEAGSYNEQFF. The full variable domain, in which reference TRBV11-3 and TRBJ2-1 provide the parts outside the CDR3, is EAGVVQSPRYKIIEKKQPVAFWCNPISGHNTLYWYLQNLGQGPELLIRYENEEAVDDSQLPKDRFSAERLKGVDSTLKIQPAELGDSAVYLCASSLEAGSYNEQFFGPGTRLTVL.

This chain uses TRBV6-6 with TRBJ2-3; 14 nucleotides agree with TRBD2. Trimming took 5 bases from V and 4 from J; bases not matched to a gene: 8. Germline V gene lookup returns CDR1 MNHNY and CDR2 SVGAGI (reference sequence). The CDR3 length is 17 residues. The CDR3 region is CASSPGTSGSTPDTQYF. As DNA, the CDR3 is TGTGCCAGCAGTCCCGGGACTAGCGGGAGTACGCCAGATACGCAGTATTTT.

CDR3 sequence (DNA): TGTGCCAGCAGTTACCTCGTCGGGGCCGGAAACACTGAAGCTTTCTTT. The encoded protein is CASSYLVGAGNTEAFF. V is TRBV28 and J is TRBJ1-1; D may be TRBD1 (5 bases). Germline V gene lookup returns CDR1 MDHEN and CDR2 SYDVKM. Trimming left V 4 bases short and J 2 bases short, with 17 bases between. This CDR3 comprises 16 residues.

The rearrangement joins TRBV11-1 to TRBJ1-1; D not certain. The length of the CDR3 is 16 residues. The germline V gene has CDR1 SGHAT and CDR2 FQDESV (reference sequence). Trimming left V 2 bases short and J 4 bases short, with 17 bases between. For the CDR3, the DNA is TGTGCCAGCAGCTTATCCCCGGGAGGCCCGAGCACTGAAGCTTTCTTT. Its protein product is CASSLSPGGPSTEAFF.

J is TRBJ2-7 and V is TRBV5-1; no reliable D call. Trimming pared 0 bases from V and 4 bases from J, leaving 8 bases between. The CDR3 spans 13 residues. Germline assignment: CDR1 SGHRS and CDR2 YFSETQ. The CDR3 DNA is TGCGCCAGCAGCTTGGACGTCAAATACGAGCAGTACTTC. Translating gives CASSLDVKYEQYF.

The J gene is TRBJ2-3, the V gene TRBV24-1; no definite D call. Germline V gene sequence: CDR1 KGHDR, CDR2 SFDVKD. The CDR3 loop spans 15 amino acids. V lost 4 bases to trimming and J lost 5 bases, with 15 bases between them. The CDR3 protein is CATSDQISGRDTQYF. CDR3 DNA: TGTGCCACCAGTGACCAGATATCGGGCAGAGATACGCAGTATTTT.

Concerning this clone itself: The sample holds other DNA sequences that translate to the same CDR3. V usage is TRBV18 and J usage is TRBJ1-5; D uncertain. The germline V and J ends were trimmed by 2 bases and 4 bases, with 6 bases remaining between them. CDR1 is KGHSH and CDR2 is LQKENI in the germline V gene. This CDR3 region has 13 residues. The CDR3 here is CASSPGPNQPQHF. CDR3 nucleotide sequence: TGTGCCAGCTCACCAGGTCCGAATCAGCCCCAGCATTTT.

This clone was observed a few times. The CDR3, as DNA: TGCGCCAGCAGCCTTGACAGGGGCTCCTACGAGCAGTACTTC. It encodes CASSLDRGSYEQYF. The rearrangement uses TRBV4-1 and TRBJ2-7, with 8 bases fitting TRBD1. The V gene's germline CDR1 is MGHRA and CDR2 YSYEKL. CDR3 size: 14 residues. Germline trimming cut 4 bases from V and 0 bases from J; bases unmatched to any gene: 2.

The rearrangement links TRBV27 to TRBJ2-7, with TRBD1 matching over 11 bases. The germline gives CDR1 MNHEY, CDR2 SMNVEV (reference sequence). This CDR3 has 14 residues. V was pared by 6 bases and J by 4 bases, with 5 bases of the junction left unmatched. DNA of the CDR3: TGTGCCAGCAGGCTGGGACAGGGGGTTTACGAGCAGTACTTC. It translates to CASRLGQGVYEQYF.

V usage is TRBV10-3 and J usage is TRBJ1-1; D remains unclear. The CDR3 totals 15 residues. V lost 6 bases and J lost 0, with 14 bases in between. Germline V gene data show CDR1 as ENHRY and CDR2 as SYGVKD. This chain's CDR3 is CAISSREGMNTEAFF. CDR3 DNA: TGTGCCATCAGCTCTCGGGAAGGCATGAACACTGAAGCTTTCTTT.

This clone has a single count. In DNA form, the CDR3 reads TGTGCCAGCAGCCAAGGGACAAATCCCCGGTTCTCTGGAAACACCATATATTTT. This sequence encodes CASSQGTNPRFSGNTIYF. The chain is built from TRBV3-1 (or the pseudogene TRBV3-2) and TRBJ1-3, with D possibly TRBD1 on 5 matching bases. The CDR3 has 18 residues. Between the trimmed V and J ends, which lost 1 base and 0 bases, there was a span of 16 bases. From germline, CDR1 is LGHDT and CDR2 YNNKEL (reference sequence).

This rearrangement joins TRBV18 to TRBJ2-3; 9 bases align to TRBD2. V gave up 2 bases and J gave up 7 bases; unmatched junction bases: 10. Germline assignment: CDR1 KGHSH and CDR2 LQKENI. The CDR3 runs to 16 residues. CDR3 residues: CASSPGATLAGNTQYF. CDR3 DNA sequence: TGTGCCAGCTCACCAGGGGCGACTCTAGCGGGAAATACGCAGTATTTT.

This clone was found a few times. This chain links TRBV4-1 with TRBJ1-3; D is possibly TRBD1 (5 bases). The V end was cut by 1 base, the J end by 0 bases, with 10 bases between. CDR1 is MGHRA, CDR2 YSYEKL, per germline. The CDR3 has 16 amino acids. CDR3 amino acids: CASSQVGAFSGNTIYF. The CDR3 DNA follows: TGCGCCAGCAGCCAAGTCGGGGCATTCTCTGGAAACACCATATATTTT.

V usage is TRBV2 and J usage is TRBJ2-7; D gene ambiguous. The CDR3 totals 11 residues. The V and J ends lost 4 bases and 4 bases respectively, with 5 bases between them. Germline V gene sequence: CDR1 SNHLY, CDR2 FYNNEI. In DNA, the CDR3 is TGTGCCAGCAGTGGTCTGTACGAGCAGTACTTC. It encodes CASSGLYEQYF.

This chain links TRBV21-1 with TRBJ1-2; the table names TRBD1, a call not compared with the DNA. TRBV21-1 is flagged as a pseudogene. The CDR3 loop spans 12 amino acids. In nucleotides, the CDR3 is TGTGCCACCAAGACAGGGAGTGATGGCTACACCTTC. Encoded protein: CATKTGSDGYTF.

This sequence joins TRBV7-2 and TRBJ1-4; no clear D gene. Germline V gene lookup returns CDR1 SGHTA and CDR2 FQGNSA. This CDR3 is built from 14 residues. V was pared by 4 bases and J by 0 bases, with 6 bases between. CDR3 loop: CASSWGPTNEKLFF. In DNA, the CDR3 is TGTGCCAGCAGCTGGGGTCCAACTAATGAAAAACTGTTTTTT.

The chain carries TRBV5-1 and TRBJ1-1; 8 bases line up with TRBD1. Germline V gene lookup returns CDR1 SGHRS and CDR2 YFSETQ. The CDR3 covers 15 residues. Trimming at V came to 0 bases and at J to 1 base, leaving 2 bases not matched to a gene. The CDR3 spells CASSLGQGQNTEAFF. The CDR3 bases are TGCGCCAGCAGCTTGGGACAGGGGCAGAACACTGAAGCTTTCTTT.

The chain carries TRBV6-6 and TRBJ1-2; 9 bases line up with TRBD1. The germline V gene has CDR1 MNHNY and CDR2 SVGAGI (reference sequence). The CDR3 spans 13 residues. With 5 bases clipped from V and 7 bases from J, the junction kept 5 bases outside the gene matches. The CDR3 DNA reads TGTGCCAGCAGTCCGGGACAGGGTTCTGGCTACACCTTC. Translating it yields CASSPGQGSGYTF.

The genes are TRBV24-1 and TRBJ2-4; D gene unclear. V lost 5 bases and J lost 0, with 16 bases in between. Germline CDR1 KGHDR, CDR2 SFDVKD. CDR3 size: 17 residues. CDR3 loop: CATSAEELHIAKNIQYF. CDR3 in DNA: TGTGCCACCAGTGCCGAAGAACTACACATAGCCAAAAACATTCAGTACTTC.

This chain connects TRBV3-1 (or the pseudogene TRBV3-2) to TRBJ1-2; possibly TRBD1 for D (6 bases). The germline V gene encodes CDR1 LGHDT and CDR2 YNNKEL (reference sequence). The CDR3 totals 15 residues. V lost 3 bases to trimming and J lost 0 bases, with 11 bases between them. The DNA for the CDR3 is TGTGCCAGCAGCCAGGGGGCTACCCCTAACTATGGCTACACCTTC. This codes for CASSQGATPNYGYTF.

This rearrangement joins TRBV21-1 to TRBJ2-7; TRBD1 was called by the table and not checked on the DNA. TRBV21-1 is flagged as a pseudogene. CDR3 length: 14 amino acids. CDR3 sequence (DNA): TGTGCCAGCAGCACCGAGGACAGGGCTGGGGAGCAGTACTTC. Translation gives CASSTEDRAGEQYF.

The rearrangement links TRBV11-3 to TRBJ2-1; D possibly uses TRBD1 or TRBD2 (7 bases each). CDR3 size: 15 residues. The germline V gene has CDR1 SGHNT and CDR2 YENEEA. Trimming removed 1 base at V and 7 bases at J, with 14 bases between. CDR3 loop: CASSLGQGGTNEQFF. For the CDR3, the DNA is TGTGCCAGCAGCTTAGGACAGGGAGGGACAAATGAGCAGTTCTTC.

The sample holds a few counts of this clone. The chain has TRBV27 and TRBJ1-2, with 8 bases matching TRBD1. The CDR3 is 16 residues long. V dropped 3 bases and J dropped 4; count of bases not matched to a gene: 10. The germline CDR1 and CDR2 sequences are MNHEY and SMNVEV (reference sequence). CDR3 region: CASSFSGRQGAYGYTF. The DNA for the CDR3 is TGTGCCAGCAGTTTTTCCGGGCGGCAGGGGGCCTATGGCTACACCTTC.